Listed here is a single T cell receptor beta chain. Original processing notes: Nucleated cell number was recorded as an estimate derived from reference gene primer amplification. Method: immunoSEQ multiplex PCR; TCRdb's copy keeps in-frame clones and lacks some. V and J calls and clone size are those listed in that table; D and trimming were worked out from the DNA. The repertoire includes 310,000 or so clones, around 82% of them detected once, and about 1.2% sits in the top ten. The data stem from a study of blood T cell repertoires in COVID-19. Overall study: The cDNA or gDNA used as material had been derived from T cells, B-cell-depleted T cells, or PBMCs.

The sequenced material came from peripheral blood. This TCR derives from a woman in her 50s with acute or convalescent COVID-19.

The CDR3 spells CASSQVGAGVVYGYTF. CDR3 nucleotide sequence: TGTGCCAGCAGCCAAGTTGGGGCAGGAGTCGTCTATGGCTACACCTTC. The V and J genes are TRBV4-2 and TRBJ1-2; tentatively, D is TRBD1 (5 bases). This CDR3 has 16 residues. Trimming took off 1 base at V and 4 bases at J, with 16 bases between the two ends. The germline V gene encodes CDR1 LGHNA and CDR2 YNFKEQ.